These 3 T cell receptor beta chains came from one sample sequenced in a study of blood T cell repertoires in COVID-19. TCRdb's copy holds only in-frame clones and misses some; the assay was immunoSEQ multiplex PCR. The profile shows 200,000 to 250,000 clones, around 80% of them singletons. What was sequenced was peripheral blood. All receptors come from a man aged 45-65 years with active or convalescent COVID-19.

The rearrangement joins TRBV2 to TRBJ1-1; no clear D. Per germline, CDR1 SNHLY and CDR2 FYNNEI. Trimming shortened V by 7 bases and J by 3 bases, and 18 bases separated the two germline ends. This CDR3 is 15 amino acids long. Here the CDR3 reads CASIRDIGFDTEAFF. CDR3 DNA sequence: TGTGCCAGCATCCGAGACATTGGGTTTGACACTGAAGCTTTCTTT.

V is TRBV18 and J is TRBJ2-5; 14 bases map to TRBD2. The CDR3 is made up of 17 amino acids. Germline-derived CDR1 and CDR2 are KGHSH and LQKENI. Unmatched junction bases numbered 12, after V lost 6 bases and J lost 6 bases. Written as DNA, the CDR3 is TGTGCCAGCTCGCCCGTAAGACTAGCGGGGGGGCGGAAGACCCAGTACTTC. Residues: CASSPVRLAGGRKTQYF.

The rearrangement uses TRBV6-2 or TRBV6-3 and TRBJ2-7; the match to TRBD2 covers 7 bases. V lost 2 bases, J lost 5 bases, and 3 bases stayed unmatched. The CDR3 covers 13 residues. CDR1 and CDR2 (germline): MNHEY, SVGEGT. In DNA, the CDR3 is TGTGCCAGCAGTTACCCTGGGGGGGACGAGCAGTACTTC. This codes for CASSYPGGDEQYF.